These 27 T cell receptor beta chains were sequenced from one sample in a study of esophageal squamous cell carcinoma under preoperative chemotherapy (dated by TCRdb to 2017 to 2018). This specimen's time point label, interpreted: after preoperative PTX-NDP chemotherapy. The method behind the library was PCR. Reads for this sample came from a HiSeq X Ten. TCRdb reprocessing: public reads trimmed at Q25 with fastp, clones called with MiXCR, in-frame beta chains kept. Rows are unified per CDR3 protein, each entry keeping the most common DNA and genes. The sample includes about 11,000 distinct CDR3 sequences, with roughly 59% observed a single time. 25% to 30% of the sample belongs to the ten largest clones. This material was acquired from a patient given preoperative chemotherapy. Receptor source: a human donor with esophageal squamous cell carcinoma. The donor label of this sample is uncertain.

The rearrangement links TRBV6-1 to TRBJ2-3; D is unclear. The tail of the sequence fits TRBJ2-1 better, so the J call may be wrong. CDR1 and CDR2 (germline): MNHNS, SASEGT. CDR3 length equals 16 residues. The CDR3 loop is CASSEQPGWLYNEQFF. The CDR3, as DNA: TGTGCCAGCAGTGAGCAGCCTGGGTGGCTCTACAATGAGCAGTTCTTC.

The chain couples TRBV7-8 to TRBJ1-2, with D unresolved. There are 15 residues in the CDR3. Germline assignment: CDR1 SGHVS and CDR2 FQNEAQ. V lost 4 bases to trimming and J lost 8 bases, with 20 bases between them. CDR3 region: CASSSYGPSVKGYTF. The CDR3 region has the DNA TGTGCCAGCAGCTCATATGGACCGTCAGTTAAAGGCTACACCTTC.

J is TRBJ2-1 and V is TRBV27; D is unclear. The germline gives CDR1 MNHEY, CDR2 SMNVEV (reference sequence). The CDR3 extends over 14 amino acids. The V end lost 0 bases, the J end lost 4 bases, and 7 bases lay between the germline ends. The CDR3 is CASSLSAQYNEQFF. The CDR3 nucleotides read TGTGCCAGCAGTTTATCGGCCCAGTACAATGAGCAGTTCTTC.

Note on this clonotype: One end of the junction does not line up with germline, which may come from a read error. The J gene is TRBJ2-3, the V gene TRBV7-2; D might be TRBD2 (7 bases). This CDR3 contains 17 residues. Germline V gene lookup returns CDR1 SGHTA and CDR2 FQGNSA. The CDR3 is CACSARRGGGSQDTQYF. The CDR3 DNA reads TGTGCCTGCAGCGCGAGAAGGGGGGGCGGTAGCCAAGATACGCAGTATTTT.

Details on this clonotype: Sequence at one end of the junction differs from germline and may be a read error. The chain links TRBV6-1 to TRBJ2-4; TRBD2 matches at 8 bases. The CDR3 runs to 16 residues. Germline V gene lookup returns CDR1 MNHNS and CDR2 SASEGT. The CDR3 nucleotides read TGTGCCAGCAGTGTCTCGGGGGGGAGAGCCAAAAACATGCAGTATTTC. This codes for CASSVSGGRAKNMQYF.

This clonotype has ten or more counts. This chain uses TRBV7-2 with TRBJ2-5, with a weak D call TRBD1 (6 bases). The DNA end is a closer match to TRBJ2-7, so the J assignment may be wrong. The CDR3 has 15 residues. The germline V gene has CDR1 SGHTA and CDR2 FQGNSA. The CDR3 loop is CASSLDWGLSYEQYF. The CDR3 DNA reads as TGTGCCAGCAGCCTCGATTGGGGGCTGTCCTACGAGCAGTACTTC.

This chain connects TRBV6-1 to TRBJ2-1; 8 nucleotides match TRBD1. The assigned J gene may be wrong: the sequence end matches TRBJ2-5 better. This CDR3 comprises 15 residues. CDR1 MNHNS and CDR2 SASEGT come from the germline V gene. The CDR3 DNA follows: TGTGCCAGCAGACGTACCGCAGGGGGCACAGAGACCCAGTACTTC. Amino acid sequence: CASRRTAGGTETQYF.

This clonotype was observed many times. The J gene is TRBJ2-5, the V gene TRBV7-2, with D uncertain. Germline V gives CDR1 SGHTA, CDR2 FQGNSA. The V gene lost 7 bases and the J gene lost 1 base, with 13 bases spanning the gap. The CDR3 is 14 amino acids. CDR3 sequence reads: CASNLLSSQETQYF. The CDR3 nucleotides are TGTGCCAGCAACCTGCTCAGCTCCCAAGAGACCCAGTACTTC.

The chain carries TRBV6-1 and TRBJ2-4; 7 bases agree with TRBD2. The CDR3 has 18 amino acids. In germline, CDR1 is MNHNS, CDR2 SASEGT. V lost 3 bases and J lost 13; bases outside the gene matches: 24. CDR3 DNA sequence: TGTGCCAGCAGTGAGGGGGGGGGGGGGGTTTGTGACAAAGAGACGCAGTACTTC. Amino acid sequence: CASSEGGGGVCDKETQYF.

This chain connects TRBV6-1 to TRBJ2-1; no clear D. Matching the DNA end better, TRBJ2-7 makes the J call doubtful. The CDR3 consists of 14 residues. CDR1 is MNHNS, CDR2 SASEGT, per germline. The CDR3 sequence: CASSEVQTHSEQYF. In nucleotides, the CDR3 is TGTGCCAGCAGTGAGGTACAGACACATTCTGAGCAGTACTTC.

A note on this clonotype: Germline and junction disagree at one end, which may indicate a read error. The rearrangement joins TRBV24-1 to TRBJ2-3; D may match TRBD1 or TRBD2 (6 bases each). This CDR3 spans 15 amino acids. Germline CDR1 and CDR2: KGHDR and SFDVKD. The CDR3 loop reads CATGVGGRDTETQYF. Here the CDR3 DNA reads TGTGCCACGGGTGTGGGGGGCCGTGACACAGAGACGCAGTATTTC.

Details on this clonotype: At one boundary the junction diverges from the germline segment, which might be a read error. The chain links TRBV6-4 to TRBJ2-1; the match to TRBD2 covers 7 bases. Germline V gives CDR1 MRHNA, CDR2 SNTAGT. The CDR3 totals 12 residues. CDR3 sequence reads: CAGSDSSGEQFF. The CDR3 coding sequence is TGTGCGGGCAGTGACTCCAGCGGGGAGCAGTTTTTC.

This clonotype was found a few times. The chain is built from TRBV6-5 and TRBJ2-5, with D unresolved. The J call could be wrong; TRBJ2-7 is a better fit for the DNA end. Per germline, CDR1 MNHEY and CDR2 SVGAGI. The CDR3 is 13 residues long. CDR3 region: CASSYRDQYEQYF. The CDR3, as DNA: TGTGCCAGCAGTTACCGAGATCAATACGAGCAGTACTTC.

The chain has TRBV12-3 or TRBV12-4 and TRBJ2-3; the D is unclear. This CDR3 spans 12 amino acids. Trimming took 4 bases from V and 1 from J, leaving 3 bases between them. The CDR3 sequence: CASSSGTDTQYF. CDR3 in DNA: TGTGCCAGCAGTTCTGGCACAGATACGCAGTATTTT.

Only a few counts were recorded for this clonotype. The gene calls are TRBV6-1 and TRBJ2-1, with 10 bases aligning to TRBD2. V lost 7 bases, J lost 9 bases, and 21 bases stayed unmatched. Germline values: CDR1 MNHNS, CDR2 SASEGT. CDR3 length equals 18 residues. The CDR3 coding sequence is TGTGCCAGCAAGCTTCTAGCGGGAGTCGGCGTTGGGAATAGTGAGCAGTTCTTC. Protein sequence: CASKLLAGVGVGNSEQFF.

The V and J genes are TRBV12-3 or TRBV12-4 and TRBJ2-1; D is undetermined. The J call could be wrong; TRBJ2-5 is a better fit for the DNA end. The CDR3 sequence is 12 residues long. The CDR3 here is CASSLNFETQYF. CDR3 DNA: TGTGCCAGCAGTCTTAATTTCGAGACCCAGTACTTC.

CDR3 sequence (DNA): TGTGCCAGCACCGCCGGGACAGGGTACAATGAGCAGTTCTTC. Its translation is CASTAGTGYNEQFF. The chain carries TRBV6-1 and TRBJ2-1; 9 positions agree with TRBD1. V dropped 7 bases and J dropped 4; count of bases not matched to a gene: 5. This CDR3 contains 14 residues. The germline CDR1 and CDR2 sequences are MNHNS and SASEGT.

Details on this clonotype: This may be a read error, as it is one base from a much larger clone. V gene TRBV6-5 combines with J gene TRBJ2-4, with 10 nucleotides matching TRBD2. V dropped 4 bases and J dropped 13; count of bases not matched to a gene: 13. This CDR3 contains 15 residues. Germline-derived CDR1 and CDR2 are MNHEY and SVGAGI. CDR3: CASSFPSGSGNEQYF. Written as DNA, the CDR3 is TGTGCCAGCAGTTTTCCTAGCGGGAGTGGAAATGAGCAGTACTTC.

A single count supports this clonotype. The chain is built from TRBV10-2 and TRBJ2-2; D not resolved. The CDR3 length is 12 residues. From germline, CDR1 is WSHSY and CDR2 SAAADI. This chain's CDR3 is CAGSEIRGELFF. CDR3 sequence (DNA): TGCGCGGGCAGTGAGATCAGAGGTGAGCTGTTTTTT.

The rearrangement joins TRBV7-3 to TRBJ2-1, with 7 positions matching TRBD1. The J call may be incorrect, as the DNA end agrees better with TRBJ2-7. This CDR3 contains 15 residues. Per germline, CDR1 SGHTA and CDR2 FQGTGA. The CDR3 spells CASSLTGTDYNEQYF. CDR3 nucleotide sequence: TGTGCCAGCAGCTTAACAGGGACAGACTACAATGAGCAGTACTTC.

V and J are TRBV6-5 and TRBJ1-6; tentatively, D is TRBD1 (5 bases). Germline loops: CDR1 MNHEY, CDR2 SVGAGI. Trimming removed 2 bases at V and 8 bases at J, with 13 bases between. The CDR3 is 15 amino acids. The chain's CDR3 is CASSYEAGSYSPLHF. As DNA, the CDR3 is TGTGCCAGCAGTTACGAGGCAGGGTCTTATTCACCCCTCCACTTT.

In this sample, this clonotype turned up many times. V gene TRBV10-1 combines with J gene TRBJ2-3; 9 nucleotides agree with TRBD2. Unmatched junction bases numbered 1, after V lost 7 bases and J lost 5 bases. The CDR3 sequence is 12 residues long. Germline-derived CDR1 and CDR2 are WNHNN and SYGVQD (reference sequence). CDR3 loop: CASNSGRDTQYF. The DNA for the CDR3 is TGCGCCAGCAATAGCGGGAGAGATACGCAGTATTTT.

This chain uses TRBV7-2 with TRBJ2-1, with 14 bases aligning to TRBD2. The J call is uncertain, as TRBJ2-5 better fits the DNA end. CDR1 is SGHTA and CDR2 is FQGNSA in the germline V gene. The CDR3 covers 17 residues. DNA for the CDR3: TGTGCCAGCAGCTTATCCGGGACTAGCGGGAGTATGAAGACCCAGTACTTC. This sequence encodes CASSLSGTSGSMKTQYF.

Relative to its sample, this clonotype is medium-sized. V and J are TRBV7-2 and TRBJ1-2, with D unclear. This CDR3 region has 14 residues. CDR1 SGHTA and CDR2 FQGNSA come from the germline V gene. V shed 5 bases and J shed 6 bases, with 16 bases lying between them. The CDR3 reads CASSLRGRFNGYTF. The CDR3 nucleotides read TGTGCCAGCAGCCTCCGAGGGAGATTCAATGGCTACACCTTC.

The V and J genes are TRBV12-3 or TRBV12-4 and TRBJ2-5; 10 bases are a match to TRBD2. With 4 bases clipped from V and 11 bases from J, the junction kept 13 bases outside the gene matches. This CDR3 has 15 residues. This CDR3 reads CASSSERGGGDEQYF. CDR3 coding DNA: TGTGCCAGCAGTTCCGAGCGGGGGGGGGGCGATGAGCAGTACTTC.

Of note for this clonotype: One end of the junction does not line up with germline, which may come from a read error. Here the CDR3 reads CASSLGFANRAQYF. In DNA, the CDR3 is TGTGCCAGCAGCTTAGGGTTTGCCAACAGGGCGCAGTATTTC. V usage is TRBV7-2 and J usage is TRBJ2-1; the D gene is possibly TRBD1 (6 bases). Germline CDR1 and CDR2: SGHTA and FQGNSA. CDR3 length: 14 residues.

The V gene is TRBV27, the J gene TRBJ2-1; perhaps D is TRBD1 or TRBD2 (5 bases each). The end of the DNA aligns better with TRBJ2-7, so the J call may be wrong. The CDR3 is 17 amino acids. Germline V lookup: CDR1 MNHEY, CDR2 SMNVEV (reference sequence). The CDR3 loop reads CASSDHRDDGPYNEQYF. Written as DNA, the CDR3 is TGTGCCAGCAGTGATCACCGGGACGACGGCCCCTACAATGAGCAGTACTTC.